This is a list of T cell receptor beta chains from one sample in a study of CD8 T cells in ankylosing spondylitis. TCRdb redid the calling of the 5' RACE reads with MiXCR, one entry per CDR3 protein. The table records around 490,000 distinct CDR3 sequences, under 5.5% of them present only once. The sample comprised blood, either unsorted or a sorted T cell fraction (not recorded which). The receptors stem from a male donor with ankylosing spondylitis. Each CDR3 is given with its conserved first and last residue. The D gene is left open where the match is weak. Size tells how often a clone was seen (once, few, many) or the class of an expanded clone, and some rows leave it out.

abundance	d_gene	v_gene	j_gene	CDR3aa	CDR3nt
many	-	TRBV4-2	TRBJ2-2	CASSQAGGAGELFF	TGTGCCAGCAGCCAAGCGGGTGGGGCCGGGGAGCTGTTTTTT
many	-	TRBV12-3/TRBV12-4	TRBJ1-2	CASSLGGLAYGYTF	TGTGCCAGCAGTTTGGGGGGGTTGGCCTATGGCTACACCTTC
-	TRBD1	TRBV4-1	TRBJ2-2	CASSQEGGQGSGRAGELFF	TGCGCCAGCAGCCAAGAAGGGGGACAGGGTTCGGGAAGGGCCGGGGAGCTGTTTTTT
few	-	TRBV11-3	TRBJ2-7	CASSLGGTARVQYF	TGTGCCAGCAGCTTAGGAGGGACTGCCCGGGTTCAGTACTTC
many	TRBD2	TRBV6-1	TRBJ2-7	CASSFSGGSSYEQYF	TGTGCCAGCAGCTTCAGCGGGGGGAGCTCCTACGAGCAGTACTTC
many	-	TRBV12-3/TRBV12-4	TRBJ1-5	CASSLSREPQHF	TGTGCCAGCAGTTTAAGCAGAGAGCCCCAGCATTTT
few	TRBD2	TRBV20-1	TRBJ2-2	CSARDPLAGHGELFF	TGCAGTGCTAGAGATCCACTAGCGGGACACGGGGAGCTGTTTTTT
many	TRBD1	TRBV5-6	TRBJ1-4	CASSPQPGQGYEKLFF	TGTGCCAGCAGCCCTCAACCGGGACAGGGATATGAAAAACTGTTTTTT
few	-	TRBV29-1	TRBJ2-1	CSVWTGGAEQFF	TGCAGCGTTTGGACGGGTGGGGCTGAGCAGTTCTTC
many	TRBD1	TRBV24-1	TRBJ2-2	CATSDRDRGTGELFF	TGTGCCACCAGTGATCGAGACAGGGGCACCGGGGAGCTGTTTTTT
many	-	TRBV18	TRBJ2-5	CASSLTRAETQYF	TGTGCCAGCTCACTCACTAGGGCAGAGACCCAGTACTTC
-	TRBD1	TRBV7-9	TRBJ2-7	CASSISQGAMDEQYF	TGTGCCAGCAGCATAAGTCAGGGGGCCATGGACGAGCAGTACTTC
few	TRBD1	TRBV9	TRBJ2-7	CASSVEGAASSYEQYF	TGTGCCAGCAGCGTAGAGGGGGCAGCCAGCTCCTACGAGCAGTACTTC
-	-	TRBV7-9	TRBJ2-2	CASSQSGNTGELFF	TGTGCCAGCAGCCAATCAGGGAACACCGGGGAGCTGTTTTTT
many	-	TRBV11-2	TRBJ2-1	CASSLDSLTGQPNEQFF	TGTGCCAGCAGCTTAGATTCGTTAACAGGGCAACCCAATGAGCAGTTCTTC
many	TRBD1	TRBV18	TRBJ2-5	CASSPGTGPQETQYF	TGTGCCAGCTCTCCCGGGACAGGGCCTCAAGAGACCCAGTACTTC
many	-	TRBV24-1	TRBJ2-1	CATREGTYNEQFF	TGTGCCACCAGAGAAGGGACCTACAATGAGCAGTTCTTC